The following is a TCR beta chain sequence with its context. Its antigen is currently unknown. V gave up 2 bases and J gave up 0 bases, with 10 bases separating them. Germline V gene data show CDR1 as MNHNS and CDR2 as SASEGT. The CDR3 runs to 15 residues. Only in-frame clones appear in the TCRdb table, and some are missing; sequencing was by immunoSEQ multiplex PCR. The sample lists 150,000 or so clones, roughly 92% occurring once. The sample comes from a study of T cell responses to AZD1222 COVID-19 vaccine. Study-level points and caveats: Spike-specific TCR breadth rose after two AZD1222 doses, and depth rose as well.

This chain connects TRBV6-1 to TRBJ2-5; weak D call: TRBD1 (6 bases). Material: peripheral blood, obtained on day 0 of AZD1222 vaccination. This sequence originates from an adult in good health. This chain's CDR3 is CASSEWTAHQETQYF. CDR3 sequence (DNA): TGTGCCAGCAGTGAATGGACAGCCCACCAAGAGACCCAGTACTTC.